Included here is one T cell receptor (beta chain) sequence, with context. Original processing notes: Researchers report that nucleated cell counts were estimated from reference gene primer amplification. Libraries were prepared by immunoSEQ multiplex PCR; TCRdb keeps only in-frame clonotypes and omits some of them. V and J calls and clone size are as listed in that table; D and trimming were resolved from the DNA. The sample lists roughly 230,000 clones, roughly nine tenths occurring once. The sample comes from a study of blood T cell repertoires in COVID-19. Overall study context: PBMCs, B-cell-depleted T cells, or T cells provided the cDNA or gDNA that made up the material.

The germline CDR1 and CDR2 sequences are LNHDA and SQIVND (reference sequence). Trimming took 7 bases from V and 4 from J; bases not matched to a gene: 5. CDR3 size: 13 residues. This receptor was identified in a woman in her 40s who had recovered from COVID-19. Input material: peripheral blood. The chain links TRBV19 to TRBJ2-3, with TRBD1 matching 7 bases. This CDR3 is CASNPDRADTQYF. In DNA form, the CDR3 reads TGTGCCAGTAACCCAGACAGGGCAGATACGCAGTATTTT.